Listed below are T cell receptor beta chains from one sample, sequenced in a study of beta chain features in type 1 diabetes. Profiling relied on immunoSEQ multiplex PCR, and the TCRdb table lists in-frame clones only, not all of them. The table has approximately 250,000 clones, about 24% seen once. The sample consisted of naive CD4+ T cells from blood. The receptors were sampled from a woman in her twenties or thirties with type 1 diabetes. Each CDR3 is given with its conserved first and last residue. The D gene is left open where the match is weak. Size values are once, few and many counts, or a class for expanded clones, and some rows have none.

clone size	J gene	D gene	V gene	CDR3 protein	CDR3 DNA
NA	TRBJ2-7	NA	TRBV2	CATSKEKESSYEQYF	TGTGCCACCTCAAAAGAAAAGGAGAGCTCCTACGAGCAGTACTTC
NA	TRBJ1-2	TRBD1	TRBV29-1	CSVGDRANYGYTF	TGCAGCGTTGGGGACAGGGCTAACTATGGCTACACCTTC
NA	TRBJ2-7	TRBD2	TRBV28	CASTAGGSGEQYF	TGTGCCAGCACGGCGGGAGGGTCTGGCGAGCAGTACTTC
few	TRBJ1-4	NA	TRBV29-1	CSVGRGGSEKLFF	TGCAGCGTTGGTAGGGGCGGGAGTGAAAAACTGTTTTTT
few	TRBJ2-1	TRBD2	TRBV5-1	CASSLVGTSDEQFF	TGCGCCAGCAGCTTGGTTGGGACTAGCGATGAGCAGTTCTTC
NA	TRBJ2-2	TRBD1	TRBV27	CASSPQQGPGELFF	TGTGCCAGCAGTCCGCAACAGGGGCCCGGGGAGCTGTTTTTT
few	TRBJ2-5	TRBD2	TRBV5-1	CASSLARTSGQETQYF	TGCGCCAGCAGCTTGGCCCGGACTAGCGGACAAGAGACCCAGTACTTC
NA	TRBJ2-1	TRBD2	TRBV7-3	CASSLGAGAVNEQFF	TGTGCCAGCAGCTTGGGAGCGGGAGCAGTCAATGAGCAGTTCTTC
few	TRBJ2-7	TRBD2	TRBV4-1	CASSQDLGGSPYEQYF	TGCGCCAGCAGCCAAGATTTGGGCGGGAGTCCCTACGAGCAGTACTTC
NA	TRBJ1-4	NA	TRBV6-5	CASSDGGFREKLFF	TGTGCCAGCAGTGACGGGGGGTTTCGGGAAAAACTGTTTTTT
NA	TRBJ2-7	TRBD1	TRBV6-5	CASSYSPGTVYEQYF	TGTGCCAGCAGTTACTCGCCCGGGACAGTCTACGAGCAGTACTTC
NA	TRBJ2-5	TRBD2	TRBV2	CASSLTSGRETQYF	TGTGCCAGCAGTCTGACTAGCGGGAGGGAGACCCAGTACTTC
NA	TRBJ1-2	TRBD1	TRBV5-1	CASSLPTGTNYGYTF	TGCGCCAGCAGCTTACCGACAGGGACTAACTATGGCTACACCTTC
NA	TRBJ2-3	TRBD2	TRBV7-2	CASSPQGSGNTDTQYF	TGTGCCAGCAGCCCCCAGGGTAGCGGGAACACAGATACGCAGTATTTT
few	TRBJ2-7	TRBD2	TRBV5-4	CASSLAAGTSGVEQYF	TGTGCCAGCAGCTTGGCCGCCGGGACTAGCGGAGTAGAGCAGTACTTC
NA	TRBJ1-1	NA	TRBV7-9	CASSYTSEAFF	TGTGCCAGCAGCTACACAAGTGAAGCTTTCTTT